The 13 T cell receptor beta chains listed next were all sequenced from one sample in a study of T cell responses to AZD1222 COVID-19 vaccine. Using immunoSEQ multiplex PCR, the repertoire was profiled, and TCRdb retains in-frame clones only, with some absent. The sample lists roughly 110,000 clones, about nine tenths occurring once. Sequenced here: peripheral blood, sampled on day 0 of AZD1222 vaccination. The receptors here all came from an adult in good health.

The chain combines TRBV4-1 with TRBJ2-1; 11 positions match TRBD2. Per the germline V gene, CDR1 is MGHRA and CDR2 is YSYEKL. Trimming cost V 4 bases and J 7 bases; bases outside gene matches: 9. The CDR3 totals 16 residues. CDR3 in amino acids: CASSLTLAGGGNEQFF. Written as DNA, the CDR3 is TGCGCCAGCAGCCTCACCCTAGCGGGAGGAGGGAATGAGCAGTTCTTC.

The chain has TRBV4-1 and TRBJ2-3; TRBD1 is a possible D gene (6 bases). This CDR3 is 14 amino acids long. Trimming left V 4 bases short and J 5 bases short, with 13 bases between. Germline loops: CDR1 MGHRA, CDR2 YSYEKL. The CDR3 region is CASSLSGTIDTQYF. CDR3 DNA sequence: TGCGCCAGCAGCCTATCCGGGACAATAGATACGCAGTATTTT.

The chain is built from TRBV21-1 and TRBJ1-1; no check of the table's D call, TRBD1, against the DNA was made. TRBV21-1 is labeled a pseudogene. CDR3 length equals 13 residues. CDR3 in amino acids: CARTQWGDTEAFF. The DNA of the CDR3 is TGTGCCAGGACACAGTGGGGCGACACTGAAGCTTTCTTT.

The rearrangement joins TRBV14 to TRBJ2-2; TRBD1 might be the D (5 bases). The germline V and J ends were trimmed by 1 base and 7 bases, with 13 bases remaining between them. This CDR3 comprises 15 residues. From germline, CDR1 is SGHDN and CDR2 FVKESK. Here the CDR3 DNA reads TGTGCCAGCAGCCAAGGCAGGGCAGGTATCGGGGAGCTGTTTTTT. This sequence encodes CASSQGRAGIGELFF.

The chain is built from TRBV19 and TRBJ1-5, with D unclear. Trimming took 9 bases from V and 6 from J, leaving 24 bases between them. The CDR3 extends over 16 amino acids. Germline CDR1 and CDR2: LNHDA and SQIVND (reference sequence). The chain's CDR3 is CASHTTGLSSGQPQHF. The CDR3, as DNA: TGTGCCAGCCATACGACGGGCCTCTCCTCGGGTCAGCCCCAGCATTTT.

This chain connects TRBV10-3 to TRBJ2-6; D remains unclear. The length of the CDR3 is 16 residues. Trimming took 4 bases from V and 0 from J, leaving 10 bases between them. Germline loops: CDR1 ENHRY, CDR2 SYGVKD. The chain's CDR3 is CAISGGKASGANVLTF. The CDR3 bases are TGTGCCATCAGTGGAGGTAAAGCCTCTGGGGCCAACGTCCTGACTTTC.

CDR3 nucleotides: TGTGCCAGCAGCTTAGGACCACACACCGGGGAGCTGTTTTTT. It is translated as CASSLGPHTGELFF. This chain links TRBV7-2 with TRBJ2-2; D gene ambiguous. Germline V gene lookup returns CDR1 SGHTA and CDR2 FQGNSA. V dropped 1 base and J dropped 3 bases, with 6 bases sitting between them. This CDR3 has 14 amino acids.

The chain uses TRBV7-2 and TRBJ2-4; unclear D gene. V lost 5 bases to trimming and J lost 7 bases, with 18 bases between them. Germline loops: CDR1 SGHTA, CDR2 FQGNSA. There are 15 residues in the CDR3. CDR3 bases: TGTGCCAGCAGCCCCCCGCGTCGTGATGGGAACATTCAGTACTTC. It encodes CASSPPRRDGNIQYF. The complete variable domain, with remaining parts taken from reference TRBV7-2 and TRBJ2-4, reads GAGVSQSPSNKVTEKGKDVELRCDPISGHTALYWYRQSLGQGLEFLIYFQGNSAPDKSGLPSDRFSAERTGGSVSTLTIQRTQQEDSAVYLCASSPPRRDGNIQYFGAGTRLSVL.

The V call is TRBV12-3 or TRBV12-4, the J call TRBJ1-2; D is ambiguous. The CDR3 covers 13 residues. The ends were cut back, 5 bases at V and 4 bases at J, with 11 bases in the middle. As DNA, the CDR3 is TGTGCCAGCAGTCCTACTACCCTCTATGGCTACACCTTC. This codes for CASSPTTLYGYTF.

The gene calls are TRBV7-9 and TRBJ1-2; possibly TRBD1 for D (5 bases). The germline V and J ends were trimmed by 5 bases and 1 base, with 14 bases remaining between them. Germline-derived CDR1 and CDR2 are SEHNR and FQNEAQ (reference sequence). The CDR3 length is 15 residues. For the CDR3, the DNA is TGTGCCAGCAGCCCAACCGGACAAATTAACTATGGCTACACCTTC. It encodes CASSPTGQINYGYTF. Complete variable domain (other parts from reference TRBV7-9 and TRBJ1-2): DTGVSQNPRHKITKRGQNVTFRCDPISEHNRLYWYRQTLGQGPEFLTYFQNEAQLEKSRLLSDRFSAERPKGSFSTLEIQRTEQGDSAMYLCASSPTGQINYGYTFGSGTRLTVV.

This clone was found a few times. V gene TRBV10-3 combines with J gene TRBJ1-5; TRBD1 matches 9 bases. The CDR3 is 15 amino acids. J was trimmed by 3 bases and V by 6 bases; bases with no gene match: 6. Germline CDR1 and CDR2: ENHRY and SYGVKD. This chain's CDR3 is CAISWGQGHNQPQHF. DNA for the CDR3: TGTGCCATCAGCTGGGGACAGGGCCACAATCAGCCCCAGCATTTT.

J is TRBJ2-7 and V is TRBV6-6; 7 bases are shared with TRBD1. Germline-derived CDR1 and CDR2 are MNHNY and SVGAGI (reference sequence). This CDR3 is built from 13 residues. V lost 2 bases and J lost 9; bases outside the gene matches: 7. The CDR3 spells CASSYAEGAGQYF. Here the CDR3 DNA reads TGTGCCAGCAGTTACGCAGAGGGGGCAGGGCAGTACTTC.

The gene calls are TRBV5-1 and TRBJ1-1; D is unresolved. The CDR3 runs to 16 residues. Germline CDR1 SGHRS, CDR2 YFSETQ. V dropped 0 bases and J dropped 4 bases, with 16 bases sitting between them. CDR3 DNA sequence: TGCGCCAGCAGCTTGGGGACCGGACGGGAGGGCACTGAAGCTTTCTTT. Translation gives CASSLGTGREGTEAFF.